This T cell receptor beta chain was obtained from a study of T-cell reconstitution after alpha-beta-depleted transplantation in children. General study points: There were some patients whose high TCRbeta diversity at day 60 came from surviving recipient T cells and thymic progenitors. Expanded graft clones, several hundred of them, were reportedly the source of alpha-beta T cells about two months after transplant. At the one-year point after transplant, T-cell counts and TCRbeta diversity were found to come mostly from T cells that had been newly produced.

This clonotype has a count of ten or more. What it recognizes is unknown. The TCRbeta library incorporated unique molecular identifiers. Each CDR3 protein gets one entry after TCRdb re-called the PCR reads with MiXCR. This table has hundreds of thousands of distinct CDR3 sequences, under 20% appearing once. This sequence was found in a male patient between 5 and 17 years old who had a stem cell transplant for acute lymphoblastic leukemia, so the T cells may come from the graft donor. Sequencing used PBMCs, mostly from graft donor cells, obtained 360 days after TCRalphabeta/CD19-depleted stem cell transplant.

The CDR3: CASSLGRLGDTQYF. In nucleotides, the CDR3 is TGCGCCAGCAGCTTGGGACGGCTAGGAGATACGCAGTATTTT. J is TRBJ2-3 and V is TRBV5-1, with D unclear. V shed 0 bases and J shed 5 bases, with 10 bases lying between them. The CDR3 covers 14 residues. From germline, CDR1 is SGHRS and CDR2 YFSETQ. Filled out from reference TRBV5-1 and TRBJ2-3, the complete variable domain reads KAGVTQTPRYLIKTRGQQVTLSCSPISGHRSVSWYQQTPGQGLQFLFEYFSETQRNKGNFPGRFSGRQFSNSRSEMNVSTLELGDSALYLCASSLGRLGDTQYFGPGTRLTVL.